A single sample gave rise to the 7 T cell receptor beta chains below, sequenced in a study of naive and memory T cell subsets. Ligated cDNA underwent four rounds of PCR with nested alpha and beta constant region primers and SP2. TCRdb processed the 5' RACE reads anew with MiXCR; each CDR3 protein has one entry. This sample has 55,000 to 70,000 distinct CDR3 sequences, with around 7.3% found just once. An oligonucleotide containing a UMI was ligated to the 3' end of TCR cDNA. The source of these receptors is a male donor in good health.

CDR3 sequence reads: CASSELTGGLNTEAFF. CDR3 DNA: TGTGCCAGCAGTGAGCTGACAGGGGGCCTGAACACTGAAGCTTTCTTT. V usage is TRBV6-1 and J usage is TRBJ1-1; 10 nucleotides match TRBD1. CDR1 and CDR2 (germline): MNHNS, SASEGT. The V and J ends lost 3 bases and 0 bases, in that order; junction bases with no gene match: 4. The length of the CDR3 is 16 residues.

This clonotype was seen more than once but under ten times. The genes are TRBV3-1 and TRBJ2-5, with D hard to call. The CDR3 spans 18 residues. Germline CDR1 LGHDT, CDR2 YNNKEL (reference sequence). V dropped 1 base and J dropped 0 bases, with 18 bases sitting between them. As DNA, the CDR3 is TGTGCCAGCAGCCAAGTATCTTATATCAGGTCGGACCAAGAGACCCAGTACTTC. Translation: CASSQVSYIRSDQETQYF.

This clonotype has only a few counts. The chain carries TRBV12-3 or TRBV12-4 and TRBJ2-7; D is ambiguous. The CDR3 runs 15 residues. V lost 5 bases, J lost 2 bases, and 16 bases lay in between. The chain's CDR3 is CASSPRRDTTYEQYF. The CDR3 DNA follows: TGTGCCAGCAGTCCCCGACGCGACACGACCTACGAGCAGTACTTC.

This sequence joins TRBV9 and TRBJ2-3; D is ambiguous. Deletions cut 2 bases from V and 0 bases from J, with 13 bases between. Germline loops: CDR1 SGDLS, CDR2 YYNGEE. This CDR3 has 16 residues. For the CDR3, the DNA is TGTGCCAGCAGCGTGTTGAGCGCCGCTAGCACAGATACGCAGTATTTT. Amino acid sequence: CASSVLSAASTDTQYF.

This clonotype was observed at least ten times. V gene TRBV11-2 combines with J gene TRBJ1-1, with a weak D call TRBD1 (5 bases). The CDR3 runs to 13 residues. Deletions cut 4 bases from V and 4 bases from J, with 10 bases between. Germline CDR1 SGHAT, CDR2 FQNNGV. The DNA for the CDR3 is TGTGCCAGCAGCTGGTATGGGGGCACTGAAGCTTTCTTT. Protein: CASSWYGGTEAFF.

This clonotype was counted between two and nine times. The chain employs TRBV6-2 or TRBV6-3 and TRBJ1-5; D unclear. CDR3 length: 14 residues. Germline-derived CDR1 and CDR2 are MNHEY and SVGEGT. Deletions cut 7 bases from V and 5 bases from J, with 15 bases between. Written as DNA, the CDR3 is TGTGCCAGCACCCTACTTCAAACGGATCAGCCCCAGCATTTT. It translates to CASTLLQTDQPQHF.

About this clonotype: A read error is possible here, since a much larger clone lies one base away. This chain joins TRBV29-1 and TRBJ2-7, with 8 bases matching TRBD2. The CDR3 length is 15 residues. Germline values: CDR1 SQVTM, CDR2 ANQGSEA. Trimming took 6 bases from V and 0 from J; bases not matched to a gene: 10. The CDR3 bases are TGCAGCGTCGGGGGGGTGGCCGGTAGCTCCTACGAGCAGTACTTC. Amino acid sequence: CSVGGVAGSSYEQYF.